The clone carrying this TCR beta chain showed up just a few times. The antigen is undetermined. This entry is derived from a study of post-analysis software for immune sequencing data. Study-wide context: Some patients lacked subtype; others had relapsing-remitting, secondary progressive or progressive-relapsing disease. Study observations and caveats: Among four or five TRBV segments more frequent in patients than controls were TRBV5-6, TRBV5-1 and TRBV20-1.

Carried by the TCR beta cDNA libraries were unique molecular identifiers. Each CDR3 protein gets one entry after TCRdb re-called the PCR reads with MiXCR. The data hold hundreds of thousands of distinct CDR3 sequences, with about 32% observed a single time. Germline V lookup: CDR1 MGHDK, CDR2 SYGVNS. There are 13 residues in the CDR3. V shed 4 bases and J 4 bases; nucleotides not matched to a gene: 0. The sample consisted of blood. This TCR was recovered from a girl aged 5-17 years with multiple sclerosis. This chain joins TRBV25-1 and TRBJ2-3; 9 bases are a match to TRBD2. The chain's CDR3 is CASSGTSADTQYF. The CDR3 DNA reads as TGTGCCAGCAGTGGGACTAGCGCAGATACGCAGTATTTT.